This section outlines one T cell receptor beta chain sequence together with its context. V dropped 5 bases and J dropped 10 bases, with 17 bases sitting between them. Germline CDR1 is SGHAT and CDR2 is FQNNGV. This CDR3 contains 13 residues. These data originate in a study of breast tumors, draining lymph nodes, adjacent tissues. TCRdb processed the multiplex PCR reads anew with MiXCR; each CDR3 protein has one entry. In the table there are tens of thousands of distinct CDR3 sequences, around 50% of which are singletons. Input material: breast tumor tissue. The origin of this receptor is a female donor with breast cancer. Some clones in this sample may be carry-over from other donors' samples. The genes are TRBV11-2 and TRBJ1-2, with unresolved D. Written as DNA, the CDR3 is TGTGCCAGCAGCCTAGGGCCACCGGCCTTCTACACCTTC. Amino acid sequence: CASSLGPPAFYTF.